This section outlines one TCR beta chain sequence together with its context. Its antigen is not identified. The entry originates in a study of cytomegalovirus exposure and HLA in healthy donors. For the study at large: Inside one of the first data releases sat 75 million to 100 million unique TCRs taken from HLA-typed donors. General study findings and limits: Reported findings show TCR beta sequences accurately forecast HLA-A and HLA-B alleles in most subjects. By HLA locus, TCR association rates varied in a later analysis, with DRB1 showing the most and HLA-C the fewest.

Germline V gives CDR1 LNHDA, CDR2 SQIVND (reference sequence). This CDR3 comprises 15 residues. V lost 4 bases and J lost 6; bases outside the gene matches: 7. With 60 Vbeta and 13 Jbeta primers, the PCR was carried out. Original handling: Per a later analysis, the number of unique TCR beta chains was about 80 million, of which about 11 million were shared. Measured with immunoSEQ multiplex PCR; TCRdb has only the in-frame clones, and not every one. V, J and clone size reflect that table, while D and trimming were determined from the DNA. The table lists around 130,000 clones, around 77% of them singletons, with less than 2% in the top ten.

Sequenced material: PBMCs. This TCR was recovered from a woman aged 50 to 60 in good health and CMV-seronegative. This chain joins TRBV19 and TRBJ2-1; the match to TRBD1 covers 9 bases. CDR3 amino acids: CASSNRDRAPNEQFF. CDR3 in DNA: TGTGCCAGTAGTAACCGGGACAGGGCCCCCAATGAGCAGTTCTTC.